Following are 19 T cell receptor beta chains from one sample sequenced in a study of metastatic and nonmetastatic thyroid tumors. All patients were treatment-naive before thyroid surgery. TCRdb re-called clones from the PCR reads using MiXCR. The profile shows approximately 15,000 clones, roughly 24% of them singletons. Sample: tumor tissue. The receptors derive from a female donor with papillary thyroid cancer or a benign thyroid nodule (not recorded which). Some clones in this sample may be carry-over from other donors' samples.

In its sample, this clone was seen many times. V and J are TRBV9 and TRBJ1-2; D not certain. CDR3 size: 14 residues. Trimming removed 4 bases at V and 7 bases at J, with 17 bases between. Germline CDR1 is SGDLS and CDR2 is YYNGEE. The CDR3 is CASSPRTVDAGYTF. The CDR3 DNA sequence: TGTGCCAGCAGCCCCCGAACAGTCGACGCTGGCTACACCTTC.

The CDR3 coding sequence is TGTGCCAGCAGCCCGTCCCCTGGACAGGTGCTAGCAGGTGGCACCGGGGAGCTGTTTTTT. It encodes CASSPSPGQVLAGGTGELFF. J is TRBJ2-2 and V is TRBV4-2; 7 bases are shared with TRBD1. Germline V gene data show CDR1 as LGHNA and CDR2 as YNFKEQ. This CDR3 has 20 residues. V was pared by 4 bases and J by 4 bases, with 21 bases of the junction left unmatched.

This clone was seen a few times. V gene TRBV5-1 combines with J gene TRBJ2-7; no definite D call. V was shortened by 1 base and J by 0 bases, with 5 bases between the two germline ends. Germline loops: CDR1 SGHRS, CDR2 YFSETQ. This CDR3 contains 13 residues. DNA of the CDR3: TGCGCCAGCAGCTTGATGGACTCCTACGAGCAGTACTTC. Its translation: CASSLMDSYEQYF.

The table lists this clone with many counts. The rearrangement uses TRBV30 and TRBJ1-5; D remains ambiguous. V gave up 5 bases and J gave up 4 bases, with 9 bases separating them. Germline-derived CDR1 and CDR2 are GTSNPN and SVGIG (reference sequence). The CDR3 is 12 residues long. The CDR3 is CAWGEANQPQHF. CDR3 in DNA: TGTGCCTGGGGAGAAGCTAATCAGCCCCAGCATTTT. Drawing the rest from reference TRBV30 and TRBJ1-5, the complete variable domain is SQTIHQWPATLVQPVGSPLSLECTVEGTSNPNLYWYRQAAGRGLQLLFYSVGIGQISSEVPQNLSASRPQDRQFILSSKKLLLSDSGFYLCAWGEANQPQHFGDGTRLSIL.

This clone was observed many times. The J gene is TRBJ1-2, the V gene TRBV24-1, with D unresolved. The germline V gene encodes CDR1 KGHDR and CDR2 SFDVKD. The CDR3 loop spans 12 amino acids. V lost 9 bases and J 4 bases, leaving 11 bases between the germline ends. CDR3 loop: CATFRVGYGYTF. The CDR3 DNA sequence: TGTGCCACCTTTAGGGTGGGCTATGGCTACACCTTC.

This clone was seen ten or more times. The germline gene is not matched at one end of the junction; a read error may be the cause. Distinct nucleotide sequences in the sample also encode this CDR3. The gene calls are TRBV29-1 and TRBJ1-1; D ambiguous. CDR1 is SQVTM and CDR2 is ANQGSEA in the germline V gene. This CDR3 region has 14 residues. The CDR3 region is CSVPLGSMNTEAFF. For the CDR3, the DNA is TGCAGCGTTCCGTTGGGGAGCATGAACACCGAAGCTTTCTTT.

This clone counts as medium-sized. The chain joins TRBV6-2 or TRBV6-3 to TRBJ2-7, with unresolved D. V gave up 0 bases and J gave up 5 bases, with 11 bases separating them. CDR3 length: 14 residues. From germline, CDR1 is MNHEY and CDR2 SVGEGT. CDR3 DNA: TGTGCCAGCAGTTACTCAGATAGGATGAACGAGCAGTACTTC. It specifies CASSYSDRMNEQYF.

By sample share, this clone is medium-sized. This rearrangement joins TRBV4-2 to TRBJ2-7, with D perhaps TRBD1 or TRBD2 (5 bases each). CDR1 and CDR2 (germline): LGHNA, YNFKEQ. This CDR3 contains 13 residues. The V and J ends lost 1 base and 3 bases respectively, with 7 bases between them. The chain's CDR3 is CASSQGGDYEQYF. DNA for the CDR3: TGTGCCAGCAGCCAAGGAGGGGACTACGAGCAGTACTTC.

This clone has a count of ten or more. This chain joins TRBV28 and TRBJ2-4; 7 nucleotides align to TRBD2. The CDR3 has 15 amino acids. The junction had 6 bases not matched to a gene; V was cut back by 1 base and J by 6 bases. Germline CDR1 MDHEN, CDR2 SYDVKM. CDR3 nucleotides: TGTGCCAGCAGTTTATCGCGGGAGTGGGGAAACATTCAGTACTTC. As protein: CASSLSREWGNIQYF.

Within the sample, this clone is medium-sized. The V call is TRBV12-3 or TRBV12-4, the J call TRBJ1-2; TRBD1 might be the D (5 bases). The V and J ends lost 6 bases and 5 bases respectively, with 19 bases between them. The CDR3 consists of 15 residues. For the CDR3, the DNA is TGTGCCAGCAGACCCTCCGGGACGGCCGGTTATGGCTACACCTTC. The encoded protein is CASRPSGTAGYGYTF.

V and J are TRBV20-1 and TRBJ2-2, with TRBD2 matching 8 bases. Germline values: CDR1 DFQATT, CDR2 SNEGSKA (reference sequence). The CDR3 loop spans 16 amino acids. V was pared by 6 bases and J by 1 base, with 10 bases of the junction left unmatched. The CDR3 protein is CSAPGAGVGNTGELFF. CDR3 coding DNA: TGCAGTGCCCCCGGAGCGGGAGTTGGGAACACCGGGGAGCTGTTTTTT.

This clone was counted ten times or more. The V gene is TRBV20-1, the J gene TRBJ2-6, with 8 bases matching TRBD1. V lost 6 bases, J lost 0 bases, and 16 bases stayed unmatched. The CDR3 runs to 19 residues. Germline lookup yields CDR1 DFQATT and CDR2 SNEGSKA (reference sequence). CDR3 protein: CSARNLPTGENSGANVLTF. The CDR3 coding sequence is TGCAGTGCCAGGAACTTACCGACAGGGGAAAACTCTGGGGCCAACGTCCTGACTTTC.

This clone was counted a few times. This sequence joins TRBV28 and TRBJ2-2; 8 bases line up with TRBD1. With 7 bases clipped from V and 6 bases from J, the junction kept 4 bases outside the gene matches. There are 13 residues in the CDR3. Germline V lookup: CDR1 MDHEN, CDR2 SYDVKM. This chain's CDR3 is CASTDRGAGELFF. In DNA, the CDR3 is TGTGCCAGCACAGACAGGGGTGCCGGGGAGCTGTTTTTT.

There are a few counts of this clone. J is TRBJ2-1 and V is TRBV6-1; D gene uncertain. The CDR3 is made up of 15 amino acids. V lost 4 bases and J 4 bases, leaving 14 bases between the germline ends. The germline V gene has CDR1 MNHNS and CDR2 SASEGT. The DNA of the CDR3 is TGTGCCAGCAGTGTATCAGCCTACTATTACAATGAGCAGTTCTTC. Translating gives CASSVSAYYYNEQFF.

By its share, this clone is medium-sized. The chain is built from TRBV20-1 and TRBJ2-7, with 14 bases aligning to TRBD2. The V gene end was trimmed by 2 bases and the J gene end by 4 bases; junction bases not matched to a gene: 10. CDR1 and CDR2 from the germline V gene are DFQATT and SNEGSKA (reference sequence). CDR3 length equals 17 residues. The CDR3, as DNA: TGCAGTGCTAGATCGACTAGCGGGAGGGGGTTGGGGTACGAGCAGTACTTC. Residues: CSARSTSGRGLGYEQYF.

The rearrangement uses TRBV11-2 and TRBJ2-7; D call uncertain. Germline V CDR1 and CDR2: SGHAT, FQNNGV. Trimming cost V 1 base and J 3 bases, with 10 bases left between them. This CDR3 is built from 14 residues. The CDR3 loop reads CASSLALGHYEQYF. As DNA, the CDR3 is TGTGCCAGCAGCTTAGCTCTAGGTCACTACGAGCAGTACTTC.

Within the sample, this clone is medium-sized (0.01 to 0.1%). The V gene is TRBV20-1, the J gene TRBJ1-2, with 9 positions matching TRBD1. CDR1 is DFQATT and CDR2 is SNEGSKA in the germline V gene (reference sequence). The CDR3 is 14 residues long. V was pared by 3 bases and J by 6 bases, with 8 bases of the junction left unmatched. The CDR3 region is CSASPGQGWNGYTF. CDR3 sequence (DNA): TGCAGTGCTAGTCCCGGACAGGGGTGGAATGGCTACACCTTC.

The rearrangement uses TRBV6-5 and TRBJ2-7; D may correspond to TRBD1 or TRBD2 (6 bases each). The CDR3 totals 13 residues. Between the trimmed V and J ends, which lost 2 bases and 6 bases, there was a span of 11 bases. In germline, CDR1 is MNHEY, CDR2 SVGAGI. The CDR3 loop is CASSYGGGGEQYF. In nucleotides, the CDR3 is TGTGCCAGCAGTTACGGAGGGGGTGGCGAGCAGTACTTC.

V gene TRBV5-1 combines with J gene TRBJ2-1; D is possibly TRBD1 (5 bases). This CDR3 region has 15 residues. V was pared by 1 base and J by 3 bases, with 11 bases between. From germline, CDR1 is SGHRS and CDR2 YFSETQ. CDR3 region: CASSLTDISYNEQFF. CDR3 sequence (DNA): TGCGCCAGCAGCTTGACGGACATTAGCTACAATGAGCAGTTCTTC.